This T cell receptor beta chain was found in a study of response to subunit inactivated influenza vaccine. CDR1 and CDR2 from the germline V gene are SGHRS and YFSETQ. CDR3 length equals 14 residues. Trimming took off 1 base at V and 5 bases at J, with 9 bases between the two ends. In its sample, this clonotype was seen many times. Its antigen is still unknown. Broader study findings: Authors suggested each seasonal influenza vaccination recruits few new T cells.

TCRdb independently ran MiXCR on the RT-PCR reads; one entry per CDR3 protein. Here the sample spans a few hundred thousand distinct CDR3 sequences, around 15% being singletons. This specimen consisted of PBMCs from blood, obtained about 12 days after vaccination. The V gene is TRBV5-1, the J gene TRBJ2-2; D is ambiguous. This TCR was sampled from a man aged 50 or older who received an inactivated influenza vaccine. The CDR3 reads CASSLMSQTGELFF. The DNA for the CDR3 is TGCGCCAGCAGCTTGATGAGTCAAACCGGGGAGCTGTTTTTT. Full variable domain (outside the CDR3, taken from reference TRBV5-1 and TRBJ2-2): KAGVTQTPRYLIKTRGQQVTLSCSPISGHRSVSWYQQTPGQGLQFLFEYFSETQRNKGNFPGRFSGRQFSNSRSEMNVSTLELGDSALYLCASSLMSQTGELFFGEGSRLTVL.